This T cell receptor beta chain was sequenced for a study of blood T cells in healthy people across ages. V gave up 0 bases and J gave up 7 bases, with 12 bases separating them. Germline assignment: CDR1 LGHNA and CDR2 YSLEER. This CDR3 has 14 amino acids. A sample-barcoded 5' primer and a J-beta primer mix were used in a second PCR of about 7 to 12 cycles. TCRdb reprocessed the 5' RACE reads with MiXCR, giving one entry per CDR3 protein. The table records hundreds of thousands of distinct CDR3 sequences, approximately 60% of them present only once. The receptor was derived from a man in his forties in good health. Sequencing was performed on blood. The chain has TRBV4-3 and TRBJ1-2, with D unclear. The CDR3 spells CASSQDPGSSGYTF. CDR3 coding DNA: TGCGCCAGCAGCCAAGATCCCGGGAGTTCTGGCTACACCTTC.